Below are 26 T cell receptor beta chains sequenced from a single sample in a study of T cell responses to AZD1222 COVID-19 vaccine. Some clones are missing from TCRdb's copy, which holds only in-frame ones; the method was immunoSEQ multiplex PCR. The sample consists of roughly 30,000 clones, around 80% of them appearing once. The sample was peripheral blood, taken on day 0 of AZD1222 vaccination. The source is an adult in good health.

The chain joins TRBV7-7 to TRBJ2-2; tentative D call: TRBD1 (5 bases). This CDR3 contains 14 residues. Trimming removed 6 bases from V and 3 bases from J, with 11 bases in between. Germline V gene lookup returns CDR1 SSHAT and CDR2 FNYEAQ (reference sequence). The DNA of the CDR3 is TGTGCCAGCAGACAGGAAGGGTACACCGGGGAGCTGTTTTTT. Protein product: CASRQEGYTGELFF. The full variable domain, completed using reference TRBV7-7 and TRBJ2-2, is GAGVSQSPRYKVTKRGQDVTLRCDPISSHATLYWYQQALGQGPEFLTYFNYEAQPDKSGLPSDRFSAERPEGSISTLTIQRTEQRDSAMYRCASRQEGYTGELFFGEGSRLTVL.

The gene calls are TRBV13 and TRBJ2-7; no clear D. This CDR3 contains 14 residues. Germline loops: CDR1 PRHDT, CDR2 FYEKMQ (reference sequence). V lost 2 bases and J lost 8, with 16 bases in between. The CDR3 nucleotides read TGTGCCAGCAGCTTACGGGCGGCCCCTGGCCAGCAGTACTTC. Its translation is CASSLRAAPGQQYF.

This clone has just a few counts. V usage is TRBV19 and J usage is TRBJ1-1; tentative D call: TRBD1 (5 bases). Per the germline V gene, CDR1 is LNHDA and CDR2 is SQIVND (reference sequence). The V and J ends lost 6 bases and 4 bases respectively, with 12 bases between them. CDR3 length equals 13 residues. CDR3 sequence (DNA): TGTGCCAGTAGCGGAGGGGTCAGCACTGAAGCTTTCTTT. Its translation: CASSGGVSTEAFF.

V and J are TRBV2 and TRBJ1-1; the match to TRBD1 covers 8 bases. CDR3 size: 13 residues. Germline V lookup: CDR1 SNHLY, CDR2 FYNNEI. J lost 8 bases, V lost 6 bases, and 8 bases had no gene match. CDR3 protein: CASRAGQGQEAFF. The CDR3 region has the DNA TGTGCCAGCAGGGCAGGACAGGGCCAAGAAGCTTTCTTT.

This clone occurred a few times. This chain connects TRBV2 to TRBJ1-3; TRBD1 agrees at 7 bases. Germline V gene sequence: CDR1 SNHLY, CDR2 FYNNEI. This CDR3 is built from 14 residues. Germline trimming cut 3 bases from V and 4 bases from J; bases unmatched to any gene: 3. Here the CDR3 reads CASSDRGSGNTIYF. The CDR3 region has the DNA TGTGCCAGCAGTGACAGGGGGTCGGGAAACACCATATATTTT.

This chain links TRBV3-1 (or the pseudogene TRBV3-2) with TRBJ2-7; D ambiguous. The CDR3 consists of 13 residues. CDR1 and CDR2 from the germline V gene are LGHDT and YNNKEL (reference sequence). The V gene lost 4 bases and the J gene lost 0 bases, with 7 bases spanning the gap. CDR3 amino acids: CASSPPGSYEQYF. Here the CDR3 DNA reads TGTGCCAGCAGCCCCCCCGGCTCCTACGAGCAGTACTTC.

The V call is TRBV27, the J call TRBJ1-5, with D unclear. CDR1 and CDR2 (germline): MNHEY, SMNVEV (reference sequence). Trimming took 3 bases from V and 2 from J, leaving 2 bases between them. This CDR3 spans 12 amino acids. DNA of the CDR3: TGTGCCAGCAGTTTCCGCAATCAGCCCCAGCATTTT. Its translation: CASSFRNQPQHF.

This clone was counted only a few times. The chain links TRBV7-2 to TRBJ1-2, with a possible D match to TRBD1 (6 bases). The CDR3 length is 12 residues. Looked up from germline, CDR1 is SGHTA and CDR2 is FQGNSA. With 5 bases removed from V and 7 bases from J, the gap between germline ends came to 11 bases. The CDR3, as DNA: TGTGCCAGCAGCGAACAGGGACGTGGCTACACCTTC. Amino acids: CASSEQGRGYTF. Together with reference TRBV7-2 and TRBJ1-2, the CDR3 gives the full variable domain: GAGVSQSPSNKVTEKGKDVELRCDPISGHTALYWYRQSLGQGLEFLIYFQGNSAPDKSGLPSDRFSAERTGGSVSTLTIQRTQQEDSAVYLCASSEQGRGYTFGSGTRLTVV.

The rearrangement uses TRBV19 and TRBJ1-3, with D possibly matching TRBD1 (5 bases). This CDR3 region has 14 residues. V lost 5 bases, J lost 7 bases, and 15 bases lay in between. Germline V gene lookup returns CDR1 LNHDA and CDR2 SQIVND (reference sequence). The CDR3: CASSWGDGANTIYF. CDR3 in DNA: TGTGCCAGTAGTTGGGGGGATGGCGCGAACACCATATATTTT. The full variable domain, rest sourced from reference TRBV19 and TRBJ1-3, is DGGITQSPKYLFRKEGQNVTLSCEQNLNHDAMYWYRQDPGQGLRLIYYSQIVNDFQKGDIAEGYSVSREKKESFPLTVTSAQKNPTAFYLCASSWGDGANTIYFGEGSWLTVV.

In the case of this clone: One end of the junction does not line up with germline, which may come from a read error. The chain has TRBV19 and TRBJ2-2, with D unclear. The germline V gene encodes CDR1 LNHDA and CDR2 SQIVND (reference sequence). This CDR3 spans 12 amino acids. CDR3 loop: CASRIGAGELFF. The CDR3 coding sequence is TGTGCCAGTAGGATAGGTGCCGGGGAGCTGTTTTTT.

This chain joins TRBV11-2 and TRBJ1-3, with D hard to call. The CDR3 sequence is 14 residues long. In germline, CDR1 is SGHAT, CDR2 FQNNGV. Trimming shortened V by 5 bases and J by 3 bases, and 11 bases separated the two germline ends. CDR3 sequence reads: CASSGERLGNTIYF. In DNA, the CDR3 is TGTGCCAGCAGCGGAGAAAGACTTGGAAACACCATATATTTT.

The chain couples TRBV12-3 or TRBV12-4 to TRBJ2-7; weak D call: TRBD1 (5 bases). Trimming took 5 bases from V and 7 from J, leaving 15 bases between them. The CDR3 is 13 amino acids. The CDR3 DNA follows: TGTGCCAGCAGTCCCGGGCCTTCAGGGGAGCAGTACTTC. Amino acid sequence: CASSPGPSGEQYF.

The CDR3 protein is CASAFGTGDRPLHF. CDR3 DNA: TGTGCCAGCGCATTTGGGACAGGGGATAGGCCCCTCCACTTT. The chain is built from TRBV9 and TRBJ1-6; 10 nucleotides align to TRBD1. The trim removed 7 bases at V and 13 bases at J, leaving 11 bases unmatched. Germline V gene lookup returns CDR1 SGDLS and CDR2 YYNGEE. The CDR3 has 14 residues.

The chain uses TRBV25-1 and TRBJ2-5; 12 positions agree with TRBD2. The CDR3 runs to 15 residues. V shed 4 bases, J shed 2 bases, and the junction held 2 bases outside the gene matches. CDR1 MGHDK and CDR2 SYGVNS come from the germline V gene. This chain's CDR3 is CASSATSGGQETQYF. The CDR3 DNA reads as TGTGCCAGCAGTGCGACTAGCGGGGGACAAGAGACCCAGTACTTC.

The chain uses TRBV15 and TRBJ2-5; D is unclear. The germline V gene encodes CDR1 LNHNV and CDR2 YYDKDF (reference sequence). Trimming cost V 3 bases and J 2 bases, with 10 bases left between them. This CDR3 spans 14 amino acids. The CDR3 region has the DNA TGTGCCACCAGCAGGCGTAAGGGACAAGAGACCCAGTACTTC. Protein: CATSRRKGQETQYF.

This clone was seen only once. This chain joins TRBV6-5 and TRBJ1-1, with D hard to call. The CDR3 covers 16 residues. Between the trimmed V and J ends, which lost 0 bases and 3 bases, there was a span of 14 bases. Germline-derived CDR1 and CDR2 are MNHEY and SVGAGI. The CDR3 bases are TGTGCCAGCAGTTACTCTAGGACCAGCTTGGACACTGAAGCTTTCTTT. Its protein is CASSYSRTSLDTEAFF.

This clone was counted once. The chain employs TRBV7-2 and TRBJ1-1; possible D gene TRBD1, 5 bases. The V end lost 3 bases, the J end lost 1 base, and 6 bases lay between the germline ends. The germline V gene has CDR1 SGHTA and CDR2 FQGNSA. The CDR3 consists of 13 residues. This CDR3 reads CASSFQGNTEAFF. The CDR3 DNA follows: TGTGCCAGCAGCTTTCAGGGGAACACTGAAGCTTTCTTT.

The chain carries TRBV15 and TRBJ1-1; D gene ambiguous. The germline V gene encodes CDR1 LNHNV and CDR2 YYDKDF (reference sequence). This CDR3 is 15 amino acids long. V shed 0 bases and J shed 1 base, with 9 bases lying between them. CDR3 nucleotides: TGTGCCACCAGCAGAGATATTAGGAGGAACACTGAAGCTTTCTTT. It is translated as CATSRDIRRNTEAFF.

The rearrangement joins TRBV9 to TRBJ2-5; D possibly corresponds to TRBD2 (6 bases). The V end lost 0 bases, the J end lost 2 bases, and 14 bases lay between the germline ends. CDR1 and CDR2 from the germline V gene are SGDLS and YYNGEE. The CDR3 consists of 16 residues. Written as DNA, the CDR3 is TGTGCCAGCAGCGTAGAACTTGGGACTGTACAAGAGACCCAGTACTTC. Translated: CASSVELGTVQETQYF.

This clone was counted only a few times. The chain has TRBV2 and TRBJ1-1; D is unresolved. Germline lookup yields CDR1 SNHLY and CDR2 FYNNEI. The V gene lost 6 bases and the J gene lost 1 base, with 9 bases spanning the gap. The CDR3 length is 13 residues. CDR3 residues: CASSLGGNTEAFF. CDR3 DNA: TGTGCCAGCAGCTTGGGAGGGAACACTGAAGCTTTCTTT.

This clone was found once. V and J are TRBV30 and TRBJ2-1, with 11 bases lining up with TRBD2. CDR1 and CDR2 from the germline V gene are GTSNPN and SVGIG (reference sequence). The CDR3 is made up of 15 amino acids. J was trimmed by 9 bases and V by 4 bases; bases with no gene match: 11. CDR3 sequence: CAWTLGSGRAGEQFF. The CDR3 coding sequence is TGTGCCTGGACCTTGGGTAGCGGGAGGGCCGGTGAGCAGTTCTTC.

The chain employs TRBV5-4 and TRBJ1-2, with unresolved D. The ends were cut back, 0 bases at V and 7 bases at J, with 7 bases in the middle. In germline, CDR1 is SGHNT, CDR2 YYREEE (reference sequence). The CDR3 loop spans 12 amino acids. CDR3 sequence (DNA): TGTGCCAGCAGCTTGGATGCGTTTGGCTACACCTTC. Protein sequence: CASSLDAFGYTF.

In its sample, this clone was seen once. The chain joins TRBV7-9 to TRBJ2-6; a weak D match, TRBD2 (6 bases). Per the germline V gene, CDR1 is SEHNR and CDR2 is FQNEAQ (reference sequence). The V gene lost 5 bases and the J gene lost 0 bases, with 17 bases spanning the gap. The CDR3 is 18 residues long. For the CDR3, the DNA is TGTGCCAGCAGCGCCGCCGGGACTTCTTACTCTGGGGCCAACGTCCTGACTTTC. This codes for CASSAAGTSYSGANVLTF.

The gene calls are TRBV7-9 and TRBJ1-1; D uncertain. The CDR3 has 13 residues. Germline V CDR1 and CDR2: SEHNR, FQNEAQ (reference sequence). V shed 1 base and J shed 4 bases, with 7 bases lying between them. The CDR3 bases are TGTGCCAGCAGCTTAGTCGTCTCCACTGAAGCTTTCTTT. Its protein product is CASSLVVSTEAFF.

The chain combines TRBV6-5 with TRBJ2-7; no clear D gene. Per the germline V gene, CDR1 is MNHEY and CDR2 is SVGAGI. The CDR3 spans 11 residues. V lost 5 bases and J lost 5, with 7 bases in between. The CDR3 sequence: CASSKWNEQYF. In DNA form, the CDR3 reads TGTGCCAGCAGTAAGTGGAACGAGCAGTACTTC.

The chain is built from TRBV6-2 or TRBV6-3 and TRBJ1-6; D is unclear. The CDR3 consists of 14 residues. Trimming took off 2 bases at V and 0 bases at J, with 2 bases between the two ends. In germline, CDR1 is MNHEY, CDR2 SVGEGT. CDR3 sequence reads: CASSYNSYNSPLHF. The CDR3 DNA is TGTGCCAGCAGTTACAACTCCTATAATTCACCCCTCCACTTT.